The present entry profiles one TCR beta chain with its context. Its antigen is unknown. Base qualities are missing; no much larger clone stands one base away. The CDR3, cysteine through phenylalanine, is 15 amino acids long. The read is trimmed to its CDR3 DNA, 45 bases read in frame from base 1. V loses 5 bases of germline sequence and J loses 2 bases, and the interval between the two ends is 13 bases. The germline V gene (reference sequence) gives CDR1 as SEHNR and CDR2 as FQNEAQ. This sample stems from a study of T cell repertoires in cytomegalovirus infection (dated by TCRdb to between 2019 and 2020). Some background on the complete study: Peptide stimulations targeted recently identified HLA-C-restricted CMV epitopes, whose presentation resists viral immunomodulation, together with well-studied HLA-B-restricted epitopes. Donor HLA type was relevant to the analysis, because carriage of CMV infection together with the matching HLA type was indicated by public TCR beta signatures. General findings and caveats noted by the study authors: In both this cohort and an independent roughly 400-donor cohort, the cumulative frequency of public TCR beta family members distinguished carriers of CMV infection plus the relevant HLA type. The ex vivo response was dominated by HLA-C-restricted CMV-specific TCR beta clonotypes, and the single most frequent clonotype in two of eight donors was supplied by these HLA-C-restricted clonotypes.

Per the publication, the treatment or condition label means: in vitro stimulation with specific CMV peptide epitopes to enrich CMV-specific T cells. Sequenced on an Illumina HiSeq 1500. TCRdb handled the public reads itself, with Q25 trimming in fastp and clone calling in MiXCR, and kept productive beta chains. Each CDR3 protein appears once, grouped with its most common genes and DNA. This sample lists fewer than 850,000 distinct CDR3 sequences; 25% to 35% were detected once. In total, the top ten clones hold less than 15% of the sample. The sequence was collected from a human donor in good health (CMV status not recorded). Some clones in this sample may be carry-over from other donors' samples. This specimen consisted of cultured CD8+ T cells from PBMCs, obtained from culture after CMV antigen stimulation. Here the chain combines TRBV7-9 and TRBJ1-3; the D gene cannot be named for sure. The DNA reads TGTGCCAGCAGCCCCCCAAGGAGTACTGGAAACACCATATATTTT. The encoded protein is CASSPPRSTGNTIYF.